This T cell receptor (beta chain) was identified during a study of regulatory T cells in long-lasting Graves disease. The V gene's germline CDR1 is MNHEY and CDR2 SVGEGT. The length of the CDR3 is 12 residues. This clonotype was observed a single time. The junction shows a germline mismatch at one end, possibly a read error. HTBI primers from iRepertoire and Arm-PCR of CDR3 regions yielded the TCR beta libraries. One entry per CDR3 protein, called by TCRdb with MiXCR from the multiplex PCR reads. The sample lists about 620,000 distinct CDR3 sequences, roughly 15% seen once, with around 18% in the top ten. As to time point: newly diagnosed GD, antithyroid drugs for less than 3 months. RNA from PBMCs was the source of the TCR library. The guidelines of the American Thyroid Association were the basis for diagnosing Graves' disease. These data were also filed under a second study, of T cells in Graves' hyperthyroidism and ophthalmopathy. Per that paper: Used for diagnoses were clinical symptoms, serum thyroxine and TRAb, thyroid ultrasound and orbital computed tomography. Most clonotypes expanded in thyroid above 0.001 were likewise present in blood.

The source of this sequence is a woman aged 25 to 39 with Graves disease. The genes are TRBV6-2 or TRBV6-3 and TRBJ2-7, with D possibly being TRBD2 (6 bases). Sequenced here: peripheral blood mononuclear cells (PBMCs), sampled at new diagnosis, from a patient treated with antithyroid drugs. CDR3 loop: CATLGTFGEQYF. CDR3 coding DNA: TGCGCGACACTAGGGACTTTTGGAGAGCAGTACTTC.